The next 19 T cell receptor beta chains were all read from a single sample in a study of cytomegalovirus exposure and HLA in healthy donors. PCR used 60 Vbeta primers and 13 Jbeta primers. The data were produced by immunoSEQ multiplex PCR, yet TCRdb's version contains in-frame clones alone and is incomplete. This sample has some 190,000 clones, with approximately 87% found just once. The sample comprised PBMCs. Receptor source: a man aged 25 to 45 in good health and CMV-seronegative.

The J gene is TRBJ1-4, the V gene TRBV7-8; D might be TRBD1 (5 bases). Germline V gene data show CDR1 as SGHVS and CDR2 as FQNEAQ. V was clipped by 5 bases and J by 4 bases, with 8 bases between them. The CDR3 runs to 13 residues. The CDR3 sequence: CASSRDSNEKLFF. The CDR3 bases are TGTGCCAGCAGCCGAGACAGTAATGAAAAACTGTTTTTT.

This chain connects TRBV11-2 to TRBJ2-2; 12 nucleotides agree with TRBD1. Looked up from germline, CDR1 is SGHAT and CDR2 is FQNNGV. Trimming at V came to 2 bases and at J to 6 bases, leaving 7 bases not matched to a gene. The CDR3 is 17 residues long. The CDR3 protein is CASSLPPGQGASGELFF. Here the CDR3 DNA reads TGTGCCAGCAGCTTACCCCCGGGACAGGGGGCATCCGGGGAGCTGTTTTTT.

The chain recombines TRBV4-1 with TRBJ2-7; 9 nucleotides align to TRBD2. V was pared by 2 bases and J by 3 bases, with 5 bases of the junction left unmatched. The germline V gene has CDR1 MGHRA and CDR2 YSYEKL. The CDR3 has 15 residues. CDR3 amino acids: CASSQIAAGGYEQYF. The CDR3 DNA is TGCGCCAGCAGCCAAATTGCAGCGGGAGGCTACGAGCAGTACTTC.

The V call is TRBV11-2, the J call TRBJ1-2; D gene unclear. In germline, CDR1 is SGHAT, CDR2 FQNNGV. This CDR3 has 13 amino acids. Trimming stripped 6 bases from V and 7 bases from J, with 15 bases between. The CDR3 DNA reads TGTGCCAGCAGGCGCACGGGGTTCGGTGGCTACACCTTC. This encodes CASRRTGFGGYTF.

This clone has only one observation. This chain joins TRBV6-1 and TRBJ1-2, with unresolved D. This CDR3 spans 13 amino acids. The germline CDR1 and CDR2 sequences are MNHNS and SASEGT. Trimming left V 1 base short and J 7 bases short, with 10 bases between. The CDR3 loop is CASSEGNGVGYTF. In DNA form, the CDR3 reads TGTGCCAGCAGTGAAGGTAACGGGGTTGGCTACACCTTC.

V usage is TRBV12-1 and J usage is TRBJ2-1; the DNA was not used to check the table's D call, TRBD2. TRBV12-1 is a recognized pseudogene. The CDR3 consists of 14 residues. CDR3 region: CASGGAEFYNEQFF. CDR3 DNA: TGTGCCAGCGGCGGGGCGGAATTCTACAATGAGCAGTTCTTC.

The V and J genes are TRBV7-2 and TRBJ2-1; D is uncertain. The V gene's germline CDR1 is SGHTA and CDR2 FQGNSA. V was trimmed by 1 base and J by 8 bases, leaving 6 bases between them. CDR3 size: 12 residues. Written as DNA, the CDR3 is TGTGCCAGCAGCTTAGGGCAATATGAGCAGTTCTTC. It encodes CASSLGQYEQFF.

This clone was observed once. Additional DNA sequences in this sample encode the identical CDR3. This chain links TRBV6-4 with TRBJ2-6; D might be TRBD2 (6 bases). CDR1 MRHNA and CDR2 SNTAGT come from the germline V gene. The CDR3 is 15 amino acids. Trimming pared 2 bases from V and 4 bases from J, leaving 9 bases between. CDR3 protein: CASSDGGTGANVLTF. In DNA form, the CDR3 reads TGTGCCAGCAGTGACGGGGGGACCGGGGCCAACGTCCTGACTTTC.

J is TRBJ2-1 and V is TRBV27; 7 nucleotides line up with TRBD1. CDR1 MNHEY and CDR2 SMNVEV come from the germline V gene (reference sequence). The CDR3 spans 14 residues. V was pared by 3 bases and J by 5 bases, with 4 bases of the junction left unmatched. The CDR3 DNA follows: TGTGCCAGCAGTTTCCGGGACAGCCACAATGAGCAGTTCTTC. Protein: CASSFRDSHNEQFF.

V gene TRBV6-4 combines with J gene TRBJ2-3; no reliable D call. The CDR3 runs 13 residues. Germline V gene data show CDR1 as MRHNA and CDR2 as SNTAGT. With 4 bases removed from V and 3 bases from J, the gap between germline ends came to 8 bases. Written as DNA, the CDR3 is TGTGCCAGCAGTGTGCGGCAGACAGATACGCAGTATTTT. It translates to CASSVRQTDTQYF.

The V gene is TRBV4-1, the J gene TRBJ2-3; weak D call: TRBD2 (5 bases). The CDR3 contains 15 residues. Germline CDR1 MGHRA, CDR2 YSYEKL. V was pared by 2 bases and J by 2 bases, with 11 bases between. The CDR3 spells CASSQSGLATDTQYF. In DNA form, the CDR3 reads TGCGCCAGCAGCCAAAGTGGGCTAGCCACAGATACGCAGTATTTT.

This rearrangement joins TRBV29-1 to TRBJ2-1; 12 bases are shared with TRBD2. Germline assignment: CDR1 SQVTM and CDR2 ANQGSEA. CDR3 length: 15 amino acids. The V and J ends lost 6 bases and 9 bases, in that order; junction bases with no gene match: 12. The CDR3 sequence is CSVEILAGGVGEQFF. In DNA, the CDR3 is TGCAGCGTGGAAATACTAGCGGGAGGTGTAGGTGAGCAGTTCTTC.

The J gene is TRBJ2-2, the V gene TRBV19; D remains unclear. Looked up from germline, CDR1 is LNHDA and CDR2 is SQIVND (reference sequence). The CDR3 is made up of 14 amino acids. V was trimmed by 0 bases and J by 5 bases, leaving 7 bases between them. The CDR3 nucleotides are TGTGCCAGTAGTATAGACGTACGGACCGGGGAGCTGTTTTTT. Its translation: CASSIDVRTGELFF.

The chain is built from TRBV14 and TRBJ1-6; TRBD1 might be the D (6 bases). V was shortened by 0 bases and J by 3 bases, with 9 bases between the two germline ends. Germline CDR1 is SGHDN and CDR2 is FVKESK. The CDR3 totals 16 residues. CDR3 coding DNA: TGTGCCAGCAGCCAAGAGTGGGACAACTATAATTCACCCCTCCACTTT. It encodes CASSQEWDNYNSPLHF.

The chain links TRBV2 to TRBJ2-2; possible D gene TRBD1, 5 bases. Deletions cut 4 bases from V and 2 bases from J, with 8 bases between. CDR3 length: 14 amino acids. From germline, CDR1 is SNHLY and CDR2 FYNNEI. In nucleotides, the CDR3 is TGTGCCAGCAGTGTAGGGGTAAACACCGGGGAGCTGTTTTTT. Its protein product is CASSVGVNTGELFF.

This chain joins TRBV15 and TRBJ2-7; D remains unclear. CDR3 length: 13 amino acids. The V gene lost 3 bases and the J gene lost 1 base, with 7 bases spanning the gap. Germline V gene sequence: CDR1 LNHNV, CDR2 YYDKDF (reference sequence). CDR3 DNA: TGTGCCACCAGCAGGACTCGATCCTACGAGCAGTACTTC. It translates to CATSRTRSYEQYF.

This chain links TRBV28 with TRBJ1-4; D is undetermined. Germline lookup yields CDR1 MDHEN and CDR2 SYDVKM. V gave up 5 bases and J gave up 0 bases, with 13 bases separating them. The CDR3 is 16 residues long. CDR3 in amino acids: CASSPPRGATNEKLFF. Written as DNA, the CDR3 is TGTGCCAGCAGTCCGCCGCGGGGTGCAACTAATGAAAAACTGTTTTTT.

This clone was seen more than once but under ten times. This rearrangement joins TRBV29-1 to TRBJ1-1; no firm D call. Germline assignment: CDR1 SQVTM and CDR2 ANQGSEA. This CDR3 is 13 amino acids long. V lost 6 bases, J lost 1 base, and 12 bases lay in between. Here the CDR3 reads CSVVQIPNTEAFF. The CDR3 coding sequence is TGCAGCGTAGTTCAGATTCCGAACACTGAAGCTTTCTTT.

The chain uses TRBV27 and TRBJ2-3; no firm D call. Looked up from germline, CDR1 is MNHEY and CDR2 is SMNVEV (reference sequence). Trimming removed 4 bases at V and 2 bases at J, with 10 bases between. CDR3 size: 14 residues. The CDR3 nucleotides read TGTGCCAGCAGTTCTGAGAGAGCCACAGATACGCAGTATTTT. Its protein is CASSSERATDTQYF.